The source of this TCR beta chain is a study of cytomegalovirus exposure and HLA in healthy donors (dated by TCRdb to about 2017). In terms of the full investigation: According to an earlier analysis of a few hundred of the donors, about 179 million T cells yielded roughly 110 million unique TCR beta sequences and around 300 Gb of sequence data. An early release that covered more than 550 HLA-typed donors contained 300 to 350 gigabases of sequencing data and tens of millions of unique TCR sequences. Of the roughly 400 genotyped donors, approximately 83% fell in the genetic ancestry cluster associated with self-reported Caucasian donors. The study aimed to test whether signatures of past pathogen exposure could be identified by cataloging public T cell receptors. The study used immunosequencing to profile the T cell repertoires of some 600 subjects and linked those repertoires to cytomegalovirus serostatus. In addition to the first cohort of around 670 subjects, a separate validation cohort of 120 different subjects was used. The study combined high-throughput TCR immunosequencing, statistical association of individual TCRs with disease status, and machine learning to predict cytomegalovirus infection status. A later analysis re-analyzed previously published TCR beta repertoires from 666 donors and added high-resolution HLA genotyping to study TCR occurrence patterns. The later analysis used no new phenotypic data to find candidate immune exposures, relying instead on TCR beta sequences and their occurrence across donors. To decide whether each TCR beta V gene segment behaved as functional or pseudogenic, an earlier analysis of some 600 of the donors relied on high-throughput TCR beta sequencing. Alongside the repertoire data, information on donor age, sex, ethnicity and CMV serostatus was compiled. In a later genetic analysis, genome-wide SNP genotypes for about three fifths of the 666 donors were used, and that subset was treated as a discovery cohort. All discovery cohort repertoires had been generated on a single sequencing platform. HLA typing covered class I and class II loci at four-digit resolution. Typing coverage varied by locus: about 620-630 donors for A, B, C, DRB1 and DQB1; approximately 560 for DQA1; over 600 for DPA1; about 450 for DPB1. About five DR-DQ haplotypes were handled as single units for association and clustering, since linkage in the cohort was strong. Among over 350 genotyped donors of the cohort, an average of approximately 240,000 unique TCR beta nucleotide sequences were sequenced per donor, roughly a sixth of them non-productive.

On this clone itself: What antigen it recognizes has not been identified. It has no much larger one-base neighbor in the sample; base qualities were not kept.

The cohort comprised 550 to 700 healthy bone marrow donors. Cohort members were all nominally healthy when sampled, although unrecorded immune exposures were likely present. The donor was CMV seropositive and was included in the group of 289 seropositive cohort members. A peripheral blood sample was provided by each donor, and peripheral blood mononuclear cells were used for TCR beta sequencing. The Qiagen DNeasy Blood Extraction Kit was used to extract genomic DNA from the blood cell samples. Library prep was done by the immunoSEQ multiplex PCR assay. For the multiplex PCR, a mixture combining 60 forward primers for TCR Vbeta segments and 13 reverse primers for TCR Jbeta segments was used. Amplification of the CDR3 region of rearranged TCR beta genes was performed with a multiplex PCR assay on genomic DNA. On the Illumina HiSeq System, the amplified TCR beta libraries were sequenced as 87-base-pair reads. The authors' analysis ran thus. A later analysis tallied roughly 80 million unique TCR beta chains across the 640 or so repertoires, and some 12 million of those chains were shared by two or more donors. To remove PCR and sequencing errors, raw reads were error-corrected and collapsed into unique sequences using a nearest-neighbor algorithm that merged closely related sequences. V, D and J gene segments were assigned by aligning CDR3 sequences to IMGT reference sequences. For a sequence to be retained, at least a six-nucleotide match to both a V gene segment and a J gene segment was required. A rearrangement was called productive if the CDR3 had no stop codons and remained in frame with V and J, and every other rearrangement was called non-productive. CDR3 was defined by IMGT convention, running from the second conserved V-encoded cysteine to the conserved J-encoded phenylalanine. The earlier analysis of 587 of the donors excluded any sequence lacking an unambiguous match to a single V gene segment. In an earlier analysis of several hundred of the donors, V segments were called functional above 56.7% productive rearrangements and were called segregating when the between-donor standard deviation exceeded 5%. A statistical classification framework was built to diagnose cytomegalovirus status from the catalog of TCR beta chain sequences. In a later analysis, TCR nucleotide sequences were compared against IMGT/GENE-DB human TR gene sequences so that V and J genes could be assigned. Using the TCRdist pipeline, a later analysis assigned CDR3 sequences along with most-parsimonious VDJ recombination scenarios. In a later analysis, every TCR beta chain was defined by the combination of its CDR3 amino acid sequence and its V-gene family, and reads without a unique V-gene family were dropped. In a later analysis, 450 to 600 highly shared, low-generation-probability nucleotide sequences were removed to address suspected cross-contamination and a sequencing artifact. A later analysis calculated a clonal expansion index for each public chain from normalized within-repertoire ranks of inferred template counts. In a later analysis, generation probabilities were computed using a VDJ recombination model fitted to out-of-frame rearrangements, and the results were checked against IGoR. In a later analysis, hypergeometric tests were used to score TCR-TCR, TCR-HLA and TCR-CMV co-occurrence, with a repertoire-size bias correction applied to TCR pairs. False discovery rates were estimated in a later analysis by permuting HLA or CMV assignments 20 times. In a later analysis, co-occurring TCRs were grouped using DBSCAN, and TCRdist sequence similarity was added for clustering within HLA-allele-positive subsets. Repertoires with fewer than 30,000 or more than 120,000 public chains were left out of co-occurrence clustering, as were roughly five repertoires with anomalous nucleotide sharing. The clones in this table, taken by TCRdb from immuneACCESS, are in-frame only. Not every clone is retained; where verified, under half of the shortfall comes from an unresolved V gene, and the cause of the rest is unknown. V, J and clone size are taken as reported in that table, and D and trimming were inferred from the DNA itself. The sample records about 180,000 clones, over 75% of which are singletons. Of the sample, 1% falls within the top ten clones.

Points the paper makes about the study in general: A cluster of highly shared sequence variants was judged likely to represent a technical artifact of the sequencing pipeline. The classifier was reported to diagnose cytomegalovirus status with high specificity and sensitivity in both the original cohort and the validation cohort. The earlier analysis of approximately 590 of the donors excluded about 16 rarely observed V segments, including chromosome 9 orphons, because counts were too low. For the cohort, immune exposure information was limited to CMV serostatus. In a later analysis, most CMV-associated TCR beta chains were found to appear HLA-restricted, with HLA associations seemingly driven largely by CMV exposure. According to a later analysis, TCR association rates differed among HLA loci, with DRB1 alleles showing the most associated TCRs and HLA-C alleles showing the fewest. Assigning TCR associations to individual alleles was difficult when HLA alleles, especially DR and DQ, strongly co-occurred. Because the 87-base-pair reads could not distinguish some IMGT-functional V segments, including TRBV6-2 and TRBV6-3, those segments were excluded. In the study, about 150 TCR beta chains were listed as associated with cytomegalovirus. In vitro tests confirmed that a few of the cytomegalovirus-associated TCR beta chains recognize cytomegalovirus antigens. Linkage disequilibrium might explain the correlated functional status among segregating V segments, but an unknown experimental factor could not be excluded. Several of the top co-occurrence clusters appeared to be linked to parvovirus B19, influenza, CMV and Epstein-Barr virus, according to a later analysis. According to the authors, the approach could potentially be generalized to other disease states and immunological phenotypes. A further reported finding was that TCR beta sequences accurately predicted the HLA-A and HLA-B alleles for most subjects in the first cohort. Broadly in line with IMGT annotations, most TCR beta V segments showed up in productive rearrangements about 87% or about 30% of the time in an earlier analysis of 587 of the donors. The cohort was sequenced for TCR beta chains only, and without alpha or paired-chain data the features that could be detected were limited. A later analysis found that HLA-associated TCR beta chains were more clonally expanded and had lower generation probabilities than equally common non-associated chains. In a later genetic analysis, a missense DCLRE1C variant was associated with V-gene and J-gene trimming of TCR beta chains, and the association was replicated in an independent cohort. Most TCR sequences were seen in very few donors, while some public TCRs were found in many individuals. A later analysis associated some 17,000 TCR beta sequences with specific HLA alleles at a false discovery rate of 0.05. A later genetic analysis reported fewer N-insertions in productive TCRs among donors in an Asian-associated ancestry cluster than the roughly 700-donor mean. Roughly uniform sequencing depth across donors was assumed in presence/absence analyses, although this assumption may not hold. Because HLA typing was unavailable for some donors at each locus, only the typed subset was used in association tests.

Reading the germline V gene gives CDR1 SGHRS and CDR2 YFSETQ. Trimming costs V 4 bases and J 6 bases, and their ends lie 15 bases apart. The CDR3 spans 14 residues, from the cysteine through the phenylalanine. Only CDR3 DNA remains: 42 bases, in frame from the first base. This sequence originates from a woman aged 50 to 60 in good health and CMV-seropositive. Sequenced input: PBMCs. The rearrangement joined TRBV5-1 to TRBJ2-3; TRBD2 is possibly the D segment (6 matching bases). Read as DNA, the sequence is TGCGCCAGCAGCCCCGGGACTCCCGGTGATACGCAGTATTTT. This sequence encodes CASSPGTPGDTQYF.